This TCR beta chain comes out of a study of cytotoxic CD8 clonotypes in ibrutinib-treated CLL. Sequencing was designed to attain a depth spanning 1 in 200,000 to 1 in 1 million T cells. The protocol was immunoSEQ multiplex PCR, while the TCRdb copy is restricted to in-frame clones and leaves out a portion. The sample carries approximately 210,000 clones, about 72% recorded once. This clone was seen only a few times. From germline, CDR1 is GTSNPN and CDR2 SVGIG (reference sequence). The CDR3 runs 14 residues. V lost 3 bases, J lost 6 bases, and 15 bases lay in between. The source material was PBMCs, sampled after 24 months of ibrutinib treatment. This clonotype was obtained from a human donor with chronic lymphocytic leukemia. This chain links TRBV30 with TRBJ1-5; D is unresolved. The CDR3 loop is CAWRRAGRSQPQHF. In DNA form, the CDR3 reads TGTGCCTGGAGACGGGCCGGCCGGTCTCAGCCCCAGCATTTT.